This T cell receptor beta chain was captured by sequencing in a study of cytomegalovirus exposure and HLA in healthy donors listed by TCRdb under 2017. For the study in its entirety: The 700 or so repertoires of the first cohort and the 120 or so validation repertoires were produced on the same platform, according to a later analysis. The study aimed to test whether signatures of past pathogen exposure could be identified by cataloging public T cell receptors. In addition to the first cohort of approximately 650 subjects, a separate validation cohort of under 150 different subjects was used. High-throughput TCR immunosequencing, statistical association of individual TCRs with disease status, and machine learning were combined to predict cytomegalovirus infection status. The study at large found these results: It was suggested by the authors that the approach could potentially be generalized to other disease states and immunological phenotypes. Most TCR sequences were seen in very few donors, while some public TCRs were found in many individuals. Subsequent analysis determined that TCRs grouped into clusters in the first cohort also showed a tendency toward co-occurrence across the 120 or so validation repertoires, and 94% of cluster scores exceeded 0. In vitro tests confirmed that three of the cytomegalovirus-associated TCR beta chains recognize cytomegalovirus antigens. In both the original and validation cohorts, the classifier was reported to diagnose cytomegalovirus status with high specificity and sensitivity. The study listed 150 to 200 TCR beta chains as associated with cytomegalovirus. A later analysis lacked HLA typing for the validation cohort, so it scored co-occurrence in that cohort across all 110 or so repertoires.

Turning to this clone: Its antigen specificity is not known. The input lacks base qualities; no much larger clone sits a single base away.

The junction shows trimming of 6 bases on V and 4 bases on J, plus 15 bases between the germline ends. CDR1 and CDR2 (MNHEY, SVGAGI) derive from the germline V gene. Including the terminal cysteine and phenylalanine, the CDR3 comprises 14 residues. Only the CDR3 region is kept as DNA, spanning 42 bases read in frame from base 1. Donors formed part of the validation cohort, which comprised fewer than 150 subjects and was distinct from the first cohort of over 500 subjects. Libraries were built with the immunoSEQ multiplex PCR assay. Regarding the original processing steps: A statistical classification framework was built for diagnosing cytomegalovirus status from the catalog of TCR beta chain sequences. The clones in this table, taken by TCRdb from immuneACCESS, are in-frame only. Not every clone is retained; where verified, under half of the shortfall comes from an unresolved V gene, and the cause of the rest is unknown. That table supplies the V and J calls and clone size; D and trimming were determined from the DNA. In this sample the table shows over 70,000 clones, 94% of which occur a single time. 0.63% of the sample comes from the top ten.

The sequenced sample consisted of PBMCs. This sequence was found in a woman in her late teens or twenties in good health and CMV-seronegative. This sequence uses TRBV6-5 and TRBJ1-2, and TRBD1 may be the D gene, going by 6 matching bases. In nucleotide form, the sequence is TGTGCCAGCAGCCGAAATCAGGGGACCTATGGCTACACCTTC. It specifies CASSRNQGTYGYTF.